This TCR beta chain was recovered during a study of blood T cell repertoires in COVID-19. Overall study context: The cDNA or gDNA used as material had been derived from T cells, B-cell-depleted T cells, or PBMCs.

Per the authors' pipeline: Amplification of reference gene primers was used by the study to estimate nucleated cell counts. Produced via immunoSEQ multiplex PCR; TCRdb's table is partial and in-frame only. That table gives V, J and clone size, and the DNA gave D and trimming. The data contain 140,000 or so clones, roughly 80% of them singletons. Germline CDR1 MNHNY, CDR2 SVGAGI (reference sequence). J was trimmed by 4 bases and V by 8 bases; bases with no gene match: 9. The CDR3 sequence is 14 residues long. The material sequenced was peripheral blood. This sequence was found in a man between 65 and 85 years old who had recovered from COVID-19. The V call is TRBV6-6, the J call TRBJ1-1; TRBD1 matches 8 bases. CDR3 DNA sequence: TGTGCCAGCGGTTCAGGGGGCGGTGTCACTGAAGCTTTCTTT. This translates into CASGSGGGVTEAFF.